This entry features one T cell receptor beta chain sequence. This sample is drawn from a study of response to subunit inactivated influenza vaccine. TCRdb used MiXCR to reprocess the RT-PCR reads, holding one entry per CDR3 protein. This table holds fewer than 600,000 distinct CDR3 sequences, approximately 7.2% found once. Germline CDR1 and CDR2: MDHEN and SYDVKM. V gave up 4 bases and J gave up 3 bases; unmatched junction bases: 14. This CDR3 spans 18 amino acids. Source: PBMCs from blood, taken around 25 months after vaccination. The rearrangement joins TRBV28 to TRBJ2-2; 7 bases map to TRBD1. This TCR derives from a man in his fifties or sixties who received an inactivated influenza vaccine. The CDR3 protein is CASSSPVGTGVDTGELFF. The CDR3 DNA reads as TGTGCCAGCAGTTCCCCTGTGGGCACAGGGGTTGACACCGGGGAGCTGTTTTTT. Full variable domain (outside the CDR3, taken from reference TRBV28 and TRBJ2-2): DVKVTQSSRYLVKRTGEKVFLECVQDMDHENMFWYRQDPGLGLRLIYFSYDVKMKEKGDIPEGYSVSREKKERFSLILESASTNQTSMYLCASSSPVGTGVDTGELFFGEGSRLTVL.